Presented here are 31 T cell receptor beta chains from one specimen sequenced in a study of control samples from healthy donors and cancer patients. Libraries were prepared by immunoSEQ multiplex PCR; TCRdb keeps only in-frame clonotypes and omits some of them. Among over 150,000 clones listed, more than 90% were seen once. The sequenced sample consisted of blood. Every receptor here comes from a middle-aged woman in good health.

V and J are TRBV20-1 and TRBJ2-1; TRBD1 or TRBD2 may be the D gene (6 bases each). There are 10 residues in the CDR3. Looked up from germline, CDR1 is DFQATT and CDR2 is SNEGSKA (reference sequence). V gave up 4 bases and J gave up 10 bases, with 8 bases separating them. CDR3 in amino acids: CSAKGGEQFF. As DNA, the CDR3 is TGCAGTGCTAAGGGGGGAGAGCAGTTCTTC.

The rearrangement uses TRBV6-1 and TRBJ1-2, with D possibly matching TRBD1 (5 bases). The V gene's germline CDR1 is MNHNS and CDR2 SASEGT. The ends were cut back, 1 base at V and 4 bases at J, with 13 bases in the middle. This CDR3 spans 15 amino acids. The CDR3 nucleotides are TGTGCCAGCAGTGAAGGGGACCGATCTACCTATGGCTACACCTTC. This codes for CASSEGDRSTYGYTF.

The J gene is TRBJ1-2, the V gene TRBV5-1; 9 nucleotides align to TRBD1. The length of the CDR3 is 15 residues. The germline V gene encodes CDR1 SGHRS and CDR2 YFSETQ. V lost 0 bases and J lost 5; bases outside the gene matches: 5. This CDR3 is CASSLDRGTGYGYTF. The CDR3 DNA is TGCGCCAGCAGCTTGGATAGAGGGACAGGGTATGGCTACACCTTC.

The chain uses TRBV6-5 and TRBJ2-2; 8 bases fit TRBD2. Germline CDR1 MNHEY, CDR2 SVGAGI. J lost 4 bases, V lost 9 bases, and 4 bases had no gene match. The CDR3 runs 13 residues. The DNA of the CDR3 is TGTGCCAGTAGCGGGGCTCCCACCGGGGAGCTGTTTTTT. Its protein product is CASSGAPTGELFF.

V is TRBV29-1 and J is TRBJ2-1; D ambiguous. V was cut by 3 bases and J by 15 bases, with 27 bases left in between. The CDR3 consists of 15 residues. Germline CDR1 SQVTM, CDR2 ANQGSEA. The CDR3 region is CSVDSAASTVSGGFF. The CDR3 DNA reads TGCAGCGTTGATTCCGCGGCCTCTACAGTATCGGGCGGGTTCTTC.

CDR3 loop: CASSLDGQPLRLHF. In nucleotides, the CDR3 is TGTGCCAGCAGTTTAGACGGACAGCCGCTGCGCCTCCACTTT. The J gene is TRBJ1-6, the V gene TRBV27; TRBD1 is a possible D gene (6 bases). Trimming stripped 2 bases from V and 15 bases from J, with 17 bases between. CDR1 and CDR2 from the germline V gene are MNHEY and SMNVEV (reference sequence). CDR3 length: 14 amino acids.

In its sample, this clone ranks as medium-sized. The CDR3: CASSLEPDTQYF. The CDR3 DNA sequence: TGTGCCAGCAGCTTAGAGCCAGATACGCAGTATTTT. The chain is built from TRBV11-3 and TRBJ2-3; D gene uncertain. The CDR3 extends over 12 amino acids. CDR1 SGHNT and CDR2 YENEEA come from the germline V gene. Trimming stripped 0 bases from V and 4 bases from J, with 2 bases between.

This chain connects TRBV5-6 to TRBJ1-3; D remains unclear. The CDR3 loop spans 14 amino acids. Trimming took off 0 bases at V and 0 bases at J, with 4 bases between the two ends. Germline values: CDR1 SGHDT, CDR2 YYEEEE. CDR3 bases: TGTGCCAGCAGCTTGGACATCTCTGGAAACACCATATATTTT. Encoded protein: CASSLDISGNTIYF. Variable domain in full (rest from reference TRBV5-6 and TRBJ1-3): DAGVTQSPTHLIKTRGQQVTLRCSPKSGHDTVSWYQQALGQGPQFIFQYYEEEERQRGNFPDRFSGHQFPNYSSELNVNALLLGDSALYLCASSLDISGNTIYFGEGSWLTVV.

V gene TRBV9 combines with J gene TRBJ2-1, with D possibly being TRBD1 (6 bases). The ends were cut back, 1 base at V and 1 base at J, with 9 bases in the middle. The CDR3 sequence is 15 residues long. Germline lookup yields CDR1 SGDLS and CDR2 YYNGEE. The CDR3 protein is CASSVQGTSYNEQFF. The CDR3, as DNA: TGTGCCAGCAGCGTACAGGGGACATCCTACAATGAGCAGTTCTTC.

The chain combines TRBV7-9 with TRBJ2-7; TRBD2 matches at 12 bases. There are 17 residues in the CDR3. V lost 5 bases to trimming and J lost 5 bases; unmatched junction nucleotides: 13. Germline V CDR1 and CDR2: SEHNR, FQNEAQ (reference sequence). The CDR3 here is CASSPRLGLAGRNEQYF. CDR3 nucleotides: TGTGCCAGCAGCCCCCGCTTGGGACTAGCGGGTCGGAACGAGCAGTACTTC.

The V and J genes are TRBV5-1 and TRBJ2-3, with D tentatively TRBD1 or TRBD2 (6 bases each). V shed 4 bases and J shed 2 bases, with 17 bases lying between them. The V gene's germline CDR1 is SGHRS and CDR2 YFSETQ. This CDR3 is built from 16 residues. The CDR3 coding sequence is TGCGCCAGCAGCCCCAGACTAGGGGGAAACACAGATACGCAGTATTTT. It codes for CASSPRLGGNTDTQYF.

This chain joins TRBV4-2 and TRBJ2-4; D is undetermined. Per germline, CDR1 LGHNA and CDR2 YNFKEQ. V lost 1 base to trimming and J lost 1 base, with 8 bases between them. The CDR3 is 15 residues long. The CDR3 sequence is CASSQVGSAKNIQYF. CDR3 in DNA: TGTGCCAGCAGCCAAGTGGGGTCGGCCAAAAACATTCAGTACTTC.

The chain is built from TRBV6-5 and TRBJ2-1; unclear D gene. Per germline, CDR1 MNHEY and CDR2 SVGAGI. This CDR3 contains 12 residues. V was pared by 7 bases and J by 6 bases, with 10 bases between. The CDR3 nucleotides read TGTGCCAGCATCAACCTAAGCAATGAGCAGTTCTTC. This codes for CASINLSNEQFF.

The CDR3 sequence: CASSPWYF. The DNA of the CDR3 is TGTGCCAGCAGCCCCTGGTACTTC. This chain connects TRBV12-3 or TRBV12-4 to TRBJ2-5, with D uncertain. Between the trimmed V and J ends, which lost 6 bases and 13 bases, there was a span of 6 bases. This CDR3 region has 8 residues.

The chain is built from TRBV3-1 (or the pseudogene TRBV3-2) and TRBJ1-5; D gene unclear. This CDR3 is built from 14 residues. Germline V gene sequence: CDR1 LGHDT, CDR2 YNNKEL (reference sequence). Trimming left V 5 bases short and J 0 bases short, with 8 bases between. CDR3 sequence (DNA): TGTGCCAGCAGCGGGGTAGATAGCAATCAGCCCCAGCATTTT. It specifies CASSGVDSNQPQHF.

V is TRBV12-3 or TRBV12-4 and J is TRBJ1-1, with D uncertain. The CDR3 loop spans 11 amino acids. With 2 bases removed from V and 11 bases from J, the gap between germline ends came to 9 bases. For the CDR3, the DNA is TGTGCCAGCAGTTTAAGCACTATCGCTTTCTTT. Residues: CASSLSTIAFF.

This sequence joins TRBV19 and TRBJ1-1, with D hard to call. Germline assignment: CDR1 LNHDA and CDR2 SQIVND (reference sequence). The CDR3 loop spans 13 amino acids. Trimming cost V 7 bases and J 0 bases, with 9 bases left between them. CDR3 protein: CASKTGMNTEAFF. The DNA for the CDR3 is TGTGCCAGTAAGACTGGTATGAACACTGAAGCTTTCTTT.

The V gene is TRBV7-8, the J gene TRBJ2-5; 9 positions match TRBD1. Germline lookup yields CDR1 SGHVS and CDR2 FQNEAQ. The CDR3 totals 15 residues. Germline trimming cut 2 bases from V and 4 bases from J; bases unmatched to any gene: 5. For the CDR3, the DNA is TGTGCCAGCAGCTTAAGGAACAGGGGGCTAGAGACCCAGTACTTC. Translating gives CASSLRNRGLETQYF. Looking up the rest from reference TRBV7-8 and TRBJ2-5 gives the full variable domain: GAGVSQSPRYKVAKRGQDVALRCDPISGHVSLFWYQQALGQGPEFLTYFQNEAQLDKSGLPSDRFFAERPEGSVSTLKIQRTQQEDSAVYLCASSLRNRGLETQYFGPGTRLLVL.

The chain uses TRBV3-1 (or the pseudogene TRBV3-2) and TRBJ2-7; the D gene is possibly TRBD1 (6 bases). There are 16 residues in the CDR3. Germline assignment: CDR1 LGHDT and CDR2 YNNKEL (reference sequence). The V end lost 3 bases, the J end lost 3 bases, and 18 bases lay between the germline ends. The CDR3 bases are TGTGCCAGCAGCCACCCTTCTGCAGGGGCTAGCTACGAGCAGTACTTC. Translated: CASSHPSAGASYEQYF.

A word on this clone: An end of the junction does not agree with germline; a read error may underlie this. J is TRBJ1-2 and V is TRBV12-5, with D unclear. Germline assignment: CDR1 LGHNT and CDR2 FRNRAP. The CDR3 consists of 14 residues. The CDR3 loop reads CASGLEAYDYGYTF. The CDR3 DNA is TGTGCTAGTGGGTTGGAGGCGTACGACTATGGCTACACCTTC.

This rearrangement joins TRBV6-5 to TRBJ1-4; TRBD1 aligns across 11 bases. The CDR3 extends over 15 amino acids. Germline CDR1 reads MNHEY; CDR2 reads SVGAGI. J was trimmed by 8 bases and V by 6 bases; bases with no gene match: 8. The CDR3 bases are TGTGCCAGCAGGACCTCCGGGACAGGGGGGGAAAAACTGTTTTTT. The encoded protein is CASRTSGTGGEKLFF.

V is TRBV12-3 or TRBV12-4 and J is TRBJ1-5; D might be TRBD1 (5 bases). The CDR3 spans 13 residues. The V end lost 3 bases, the J end lost 5 bases, and 8 bases lay between the germline ends. CDR3 residues: CASSLRGDQPQHF. CDR3 bases: TGTGCCAGCAGTTTGAGGGGAGATCAGCCCCAGCATTTT.

The V call is TRBV19, the J call TRBJ1-2; TRBD1 matches at 9 bases. The J segment lost 5 bases and the V segment lost 6 bases, leaving 7 bases of the junction unmatched. Looked up from germline, CDR1 is LNHDA and CDR2 is SQIVND (reference sequence). The CDR3 extends over 14 amino acids. The CDR3 sequence is CASSDLGQGYGYTF. CDR3 coding DNA: TGTGCCAGTAGCGACTTAGGACAGGGGTATGGCTACACCTTC.

The chain is built from TRBV5-6 and TRBJ1-2, with D hard to call. This CDR3 contains 14 residues. Trimming took off 0 bases at V and 0 bases at J, with 6 bases between the two ends. CDR1 is SGHDT, CDR2 YYEEEE, per germline. CDR3 in amino acids: CASSLEISNYGYTF. The CDR3 region has the DNA TGTGCCAGCAGCTTGGAGATATCTAACTATGGCTACACCTTC.

The CDR3 sequence: CASSSQRTLLEYGYTF. CDR3 in DNA: TGTGCCAGCAGTTCCCAAAGGACACTTCTGGAGTATGGCTACACCTTC. This chain links TRBV27 with TRBJ1-2, with TRBD1 as a possible D gene (5 bases). V shed 4 bases and J shed 5 bases, with 20 bases lying between them. The CDR3 is made up of 16 amino acids. Germline loops: CDR1 MNHEY, CDR2 SMNVEV (reference sequence).

The rearrangement uses TRBV28 and TRBJ1-1; unclear D gene. Germline loops: CDR1 MDHEN, CDR2 SYDVKM. Trimming removed 1 base at V and 4 bases at J, with 4 bases between. This CDR3 region has 12 residues. CDR3 sequence reads: CASSLLGTEAFF. The CDR3 DNA reads as TGTGCCAGCAGTTTATTGGGCACTGAAGCTTTCTTT.

CDR3 coding DNA: TGTGCCAGCAGTAAAAGCCGGGCCCAATACGAGCAGTACTTC. Its protein product is CASSKSRAQYEQYF. The chain couples TRBV6-5 to TRBJ2-7; D is unresolved. V was pared by 5 bases and J by 4 bases, with 15 bases between. This CDR3 comprises 14 residues. The germline gives CDR1 MNHEY, CDR2 SVGAGI.

V and J are TRBV9 and TRBJ2-3; no firm D call. The CDR3 spans 15 residues. The V gene lost 3 bases and the J gene lost 0 bases, with 11 bases spanning the gap. Germline CDR1 is SGDLS and CDR2 is YYNGEE. The CDR3 reads CASSGIITSTDTQYF. CDR3 coding DNA: TGTGCCAGCAGCGGAATAATTACTAGCACAGATACGCAGTATTTT.

Only one count was recorded for this clone. J is TRBJ2-3 and V is TRBV24-1; weak D call: TRBD1 (5 bases). There are 15 residues in the CDR3. CDR1 is KGHDR and CDR2 is SFDVKD in the germline V gene. The V gene lost 3 bases and the J gene lost 3 bases, with 12 bases spanning the gap. The CDR3 DNA reads as TGTGCCACCAGTGATCCTCAGGGTACAACAGATACGCAGTATTTT. Translated: CATSDPQGTTDTQYF.

The chain is built from TRBV5-6 and TRBJ1-2; 11 bases match TRBD1. The trim removed 4 bases at V and 5 bases at J, leaving 7 bases unmatched. The V gene's germline CDR1 is SGHDT and CDR2 YYEEEE. The CDR3 extends over 15 amino acids. CDR3 residues: CASSQGQGAWYGYTF. The CDR3 DNA reads as TGTGCCAGCAGCCAAGGACAGGGGGCTTGGTATGGCTACACCTTC.

The J gene is TRBJ2-7, the V gene TRBV6-5, with 7 nucleotides matching TRBD1. The CDR3 sequence is 13 residues long. The germline CDR1 and CDR2 sequences are MNHEY and SVGAGI. Losses at the gene ends were 5 bases for V and 1 base for J; bases not matched to a gene: 2. Written as DNA, the CDR3 is TGTGCCAGCAGTCAGGGACAGTCCTACGAGCAGTACTTC. Translated, it gives CASSQGQSYEQYF.